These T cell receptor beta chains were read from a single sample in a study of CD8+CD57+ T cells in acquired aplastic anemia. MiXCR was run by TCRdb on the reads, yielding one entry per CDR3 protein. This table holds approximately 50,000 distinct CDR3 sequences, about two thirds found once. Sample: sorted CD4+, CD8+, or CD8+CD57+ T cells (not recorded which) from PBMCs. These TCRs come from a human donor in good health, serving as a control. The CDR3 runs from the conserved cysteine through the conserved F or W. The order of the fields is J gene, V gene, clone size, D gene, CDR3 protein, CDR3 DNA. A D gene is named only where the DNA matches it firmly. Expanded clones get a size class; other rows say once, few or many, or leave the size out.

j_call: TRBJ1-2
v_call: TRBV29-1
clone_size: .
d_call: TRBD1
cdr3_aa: CSVGGEGQLNYGYTF
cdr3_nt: TGCAGCGTGGGGGGCGAGGGACAGCTTAACTATGGCTACACCTTC

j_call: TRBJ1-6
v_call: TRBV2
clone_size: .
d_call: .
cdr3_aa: CASNPDSYNSPLHF
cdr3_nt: TGTGCCAGCAACCCCGACAGCTATAATTCACCCCTCCACTTT

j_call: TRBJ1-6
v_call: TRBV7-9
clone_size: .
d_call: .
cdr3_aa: CASSPAGSSPLHF
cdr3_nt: TGTGCCAGCAGCCCGGCTGGGAGCTCACCCCTCCACTTT

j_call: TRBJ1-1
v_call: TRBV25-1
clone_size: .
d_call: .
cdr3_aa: CASSVPGTEAFF
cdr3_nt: TGTGCCAGCAGTGTTCCGGGCACTGAAGCTTTCTTT

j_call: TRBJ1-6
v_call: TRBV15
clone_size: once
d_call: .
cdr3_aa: CATSRPTLDSPLHF
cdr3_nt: TGTGCCACCAGCAGACCGACATTGGATTCACCCCTCCACTTT

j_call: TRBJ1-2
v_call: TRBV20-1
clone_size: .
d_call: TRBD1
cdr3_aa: CSARDRANGYTF
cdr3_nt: TGCAGTGCTAGGGACAGGGCGAATGGCTACACCTTC

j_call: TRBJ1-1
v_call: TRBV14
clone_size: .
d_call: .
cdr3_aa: CASSPVGGGEAFF
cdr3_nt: TGTGCCAGCAGCCCCGTAGGGGGAGGTGAGGCTTTCTTT

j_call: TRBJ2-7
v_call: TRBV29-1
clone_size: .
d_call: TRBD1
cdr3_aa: CSVGPRTGSGYEQYF
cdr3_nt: TGCAGCGTTGGTCCACGGACAGGTTCAGGTTACGAGCAGTACTTC

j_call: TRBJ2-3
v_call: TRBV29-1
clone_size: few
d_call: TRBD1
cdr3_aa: CSVRQGGTDTQYF
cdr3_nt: TGCAGCGTGAGACAGGGGGGCACAGATACGCAGTATTTT

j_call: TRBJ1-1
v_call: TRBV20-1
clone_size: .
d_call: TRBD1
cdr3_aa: CSARGYDRENTEAFF
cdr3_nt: TGCAGTGCTAGAGGTTACGACAGGGAGAACACTGAAGCTTTCTTT

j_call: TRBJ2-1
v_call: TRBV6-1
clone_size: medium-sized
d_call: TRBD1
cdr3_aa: CASSDHVGQGPDEQFF
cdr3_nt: TGTGCCAGCAGTGACCATGTGGGACAGGGCCCCGATGAGCAGTTCTTC

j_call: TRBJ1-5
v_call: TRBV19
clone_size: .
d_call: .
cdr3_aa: CASSVAGVQPQHF
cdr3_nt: TGTGCCAGTAGTGTGGCGGGGGTTCAGCCCCAGCATTTT

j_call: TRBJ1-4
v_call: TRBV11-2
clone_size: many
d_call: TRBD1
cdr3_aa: CASSPGQGNEKLFF
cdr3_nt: TGTGCCAGCAGCCCGGGACAGGGAAATGAAAAACTGTTTTTT

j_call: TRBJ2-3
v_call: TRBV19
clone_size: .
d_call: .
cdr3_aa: CASSSRASTDTQYF
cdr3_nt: TGTGCCAGTAGTAGCAGGGCTTCCACAGATACGCAGTATTTT

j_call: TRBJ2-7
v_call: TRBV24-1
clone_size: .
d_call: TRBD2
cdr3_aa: CATSDPGTSLGEQYF
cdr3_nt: TGTGCCACCAGTGATCCCGGGACTAGTCTCGGGGAGCAGTACTTC

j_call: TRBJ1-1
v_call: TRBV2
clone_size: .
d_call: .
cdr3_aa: CASNIGGHGAFF
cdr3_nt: TGTGCCAGCAATATCGGGGGGCACGGAGCTTTCTTT

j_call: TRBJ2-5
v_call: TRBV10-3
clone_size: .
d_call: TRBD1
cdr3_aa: CASSVGTGDPQYF
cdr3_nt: TGTGCCAGCAGCGTCGGGACAGGGGACCCCCAGTACTTC

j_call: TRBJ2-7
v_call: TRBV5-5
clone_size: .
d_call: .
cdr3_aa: CASSFSGGHCEQYF
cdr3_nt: TGTGCCAGCAGCTTCTCCGGGGGCCACTGCGAGCAGTACTTC

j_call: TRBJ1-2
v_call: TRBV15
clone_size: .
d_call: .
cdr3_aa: CATSSTPGQSGGYTF
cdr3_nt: TGTGCCACCAGCAGTACCCCGGGACAATCGGGTGGCTACACCTTC

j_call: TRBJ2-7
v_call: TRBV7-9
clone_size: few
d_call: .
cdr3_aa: CASSQDSYEQYF
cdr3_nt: TGCGCCAGCAGCCAAGATTCCTACGAGCAGTACTTC

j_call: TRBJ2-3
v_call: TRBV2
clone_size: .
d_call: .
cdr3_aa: CASSAGTYTDTQYF
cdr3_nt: TGTGCCAGCAGTGCCGGGACTTACACAGATACGCAGTATTTT

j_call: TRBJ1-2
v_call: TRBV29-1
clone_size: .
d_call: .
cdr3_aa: CSVDSANGDINAYGYTF
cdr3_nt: TGCAGCGTTGACAGTGCCAACGGGGACATAAACGCCTATGGCTACACCTTC

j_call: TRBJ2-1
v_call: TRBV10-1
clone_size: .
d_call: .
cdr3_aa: CASSEVGGLYNEQFF
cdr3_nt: TGCGCCAGCAGTGAGGTGGGTGGATTGTACAATGAGCAGTTCTTC

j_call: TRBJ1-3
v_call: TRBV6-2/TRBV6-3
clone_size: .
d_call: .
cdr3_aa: CASSYLGRGGNTIYF
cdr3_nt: TGTGCCAGCAGTTACCTCGGCAGGGGCGGAAACACCATATATTTT

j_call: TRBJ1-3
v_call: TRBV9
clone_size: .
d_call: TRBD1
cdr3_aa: CASNGQGLAGNTIYF
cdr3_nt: TGTGCCAGCAACGGACAGGGGTTGGCTGGAAACACCATATATTTT

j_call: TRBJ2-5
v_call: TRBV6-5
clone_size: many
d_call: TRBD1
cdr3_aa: CASSYSGQIQETQYF
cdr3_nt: TGTGCCAGCAGTTACTCGGGACAGATCCAAGAGACCCAGTACTTC

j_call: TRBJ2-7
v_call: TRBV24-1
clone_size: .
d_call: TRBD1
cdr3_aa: CATSDSRTGMSSYEQYF
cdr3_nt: TGTGCCACCAGTGATTCTCGGACAGGGATGAGCTCCTACGAGCAGTACTTC

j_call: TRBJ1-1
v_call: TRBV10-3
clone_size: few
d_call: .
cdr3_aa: CAISELSSNTEAFF
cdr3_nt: TGTGCCATCAGTGAGCTTTCCTCGAACACTGAAGCTTTCTTT

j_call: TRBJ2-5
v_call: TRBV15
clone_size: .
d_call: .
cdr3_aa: CATSRAAAVETQYF
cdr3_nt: TGTGCCACCAGCAGGGCGGCGGCTGTAGAGACCCAGTACTTC

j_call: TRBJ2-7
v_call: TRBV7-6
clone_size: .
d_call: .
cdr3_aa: CASSLADRVYEQYF
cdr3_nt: TGTGCCAGCAGCCTAGCGGACAGGGTCTACGAGCAGTACTTC

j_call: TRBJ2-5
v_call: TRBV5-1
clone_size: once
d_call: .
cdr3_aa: CASSLGSQQETQYF
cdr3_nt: TGCGCCAGCAGCTTGGGGAGCCAGCAAGAGACCCAGTACTTC

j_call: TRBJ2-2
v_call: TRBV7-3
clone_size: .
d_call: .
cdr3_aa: CASSLSETGELFF
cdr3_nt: TGTGCCAGCAGCTTATCCGAGACCGGGGAGCTGTTTTTT

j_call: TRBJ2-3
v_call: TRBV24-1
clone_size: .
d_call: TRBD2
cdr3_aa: CATSEKRGGTDTQYF
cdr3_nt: TGTGCCACCAGTGAAAAGCGGGGGGGCACAGATACGCAGTATTTT

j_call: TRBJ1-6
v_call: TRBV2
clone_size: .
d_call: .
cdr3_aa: CASSDPKGSSPLHF
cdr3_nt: TGTGCCAGCAGTGATCCCAAGGGGAGCTCACCCCTCCACTTT

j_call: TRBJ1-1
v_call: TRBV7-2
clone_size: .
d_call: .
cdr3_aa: CASSPLPGLPAEAFF
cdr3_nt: TGTGCCAGCAGCCCCCTGCCGGGACTTCCGGCTGAAGCTTTCTTT

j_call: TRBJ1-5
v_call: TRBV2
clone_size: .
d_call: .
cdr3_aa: CASSVQEANQPQHF
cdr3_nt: TGTGCCAGCAGTGTTCAGGAGGCAAATCAGCCCCAGCATTTT

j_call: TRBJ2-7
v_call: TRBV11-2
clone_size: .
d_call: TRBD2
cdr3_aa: CASSPATSASSYEQYF
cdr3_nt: TGTGCCAGCAGCCCGGCGACTAGCGCGAGCTCCTACGAGCAGTACTTC

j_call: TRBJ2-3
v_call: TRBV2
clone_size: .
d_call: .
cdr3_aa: CASSYGSHTDTQYF
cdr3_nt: TGTGCCAGCAGTTATGGGTCCCACACAGATACGCAGTATTTT

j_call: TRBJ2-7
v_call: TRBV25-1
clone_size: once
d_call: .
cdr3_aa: CASRGSGSSSYEQYF
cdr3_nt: TGTGCCAGCAGAGGTAGCGGCAGTTCCTCCTACGAGCAGTACTTC

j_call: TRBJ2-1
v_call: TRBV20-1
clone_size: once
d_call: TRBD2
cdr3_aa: CSAREGLAGGFNEQFF
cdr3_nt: TGCAGTGCTAGAGAAGGACTAGCGGGAGGGTTCAATGAGCAGTTCTTC

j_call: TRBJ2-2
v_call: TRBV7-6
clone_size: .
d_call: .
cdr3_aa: CASSLASGANTGELFF
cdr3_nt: TGTGCCAGCAGCTTAGCGTCAGGGGCGAACACCGGGGAGCTGTTTTTT

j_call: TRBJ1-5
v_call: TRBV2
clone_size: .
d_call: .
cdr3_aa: CASSEVVLMNQPQHF
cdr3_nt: TGTGCCAGCAGTGAAGTAGTACTGATGAATCAGCCCCAGCATTTT

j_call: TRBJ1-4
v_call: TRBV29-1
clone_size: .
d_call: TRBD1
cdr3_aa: CSVGDRAGEKLFF
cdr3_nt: TGCAGCGTTGGGGACAGGGCAGGGGAAAAACTGTTTTTT

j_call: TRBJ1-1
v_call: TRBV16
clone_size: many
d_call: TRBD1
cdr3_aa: CASSQGKGAFDTEAFF
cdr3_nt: TGTGCCAGCAGCCAGGGAAAGGGGGCATTCGACACTGAAGCTTTCTTT

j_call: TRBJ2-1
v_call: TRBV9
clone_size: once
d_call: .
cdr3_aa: CARSVEDNEQFF
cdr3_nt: TGTGCCCGCAGCGTAGAAGACAATGAGCAGTTCTTC

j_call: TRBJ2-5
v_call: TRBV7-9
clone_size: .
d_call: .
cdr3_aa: CAELDIETQYF
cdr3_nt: TGTGCCGAGTTAGATATAGAGACCCAGTACTTC

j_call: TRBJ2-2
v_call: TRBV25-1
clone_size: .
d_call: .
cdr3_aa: CASQPAGPGELFF
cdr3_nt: TGTGCCAGCCAACCAGCCGGGCCCGGGGAGCTGTTTTTT

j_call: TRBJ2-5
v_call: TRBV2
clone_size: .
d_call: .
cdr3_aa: CASRAQGETQYF
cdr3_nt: TGTGCCAGCAGGGCGCAGGGAGAGACCCAGTACTTC

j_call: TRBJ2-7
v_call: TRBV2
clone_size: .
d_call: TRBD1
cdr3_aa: CASTPDRAYEQYF
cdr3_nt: TGTGCCAGTACACCGGACAGGGCATACGAGCAGTACTTC

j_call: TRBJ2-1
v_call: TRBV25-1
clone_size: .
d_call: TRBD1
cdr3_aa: CASLSDRVIGDEQFF
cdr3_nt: TGTGCCAGCCTTTCCGACAGGGTGATCGGCGATGAGCAGTTCTTC

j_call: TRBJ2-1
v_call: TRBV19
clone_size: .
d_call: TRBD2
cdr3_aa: CASSMALAGGPFF
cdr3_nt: TGTGCCAGTAGTATGGCACTAGCGGGAGGGCCGTTCTTC

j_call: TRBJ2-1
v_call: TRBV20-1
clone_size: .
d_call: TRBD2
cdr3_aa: CSAGGTSSYNEQFF
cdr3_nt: TGCAGTGCTGGGGGGACTAGCTCCTACAATGAGCAGTTCTTC